This TCR beta chain comes out of a study of post-analysis software for immune sequencing data. Incorporated into the TCR beta cDNA libraries were unique molecular identifiers, which served to reduce PCR and sequencing biases. There were 1 to 10 million T cells, and some 500,000 cDNA molecules came from them. TCRdb called the PCR reads again in MiXCR, with one record for every CDR3 protein. The sample comprises around 260,000 distinct CDR3 sequences, about 40% of which are singletons, and 4.5% to 5.5% rests with the top ten. The CDR3 is 14 amino acids. Germline V lookup: CDR1 DFQATT, CDR2 SNEGSKA (reference sequence). Trimming removed 3 bases from V and 6 bases from J; junction bases left unmatched: 6. Regarding the study as a whole: Under the F measure, samples that were prepared in one batch clustered strongly together. In patients, about 5 TRBV segments were more frequent than in controls, with TRBV5-6, TRBV5-1 and TRBV20-1 among them. Multiple sclerosis patients had significantly lower normalized Chao1 diversity than controls.

This clonotype was seen at least ten times. What it binds is unknown. Material: blood. This chain joins TRBV20-1 and TRBJ2-3; 10 nucleotides align to TRBD1. The TCR comes from a girl aged 10 to 17 with multiple sclerosis. The CDR3 DNA reads as TGCAGTGCTAGCCCGGGACAGGGGCGGGATACGCAGTATTTT. Translation: CSASPGQGRDTQYF.